The next 15 T cell receptor beta chains were all read from a single sample in a study of regulatory T cells in long-lasting Graves disease. Time point denoted: persistent/refractory GD, antithyroid drugs over 5 years with positive TRAb. Preparation of the TCR library used RNA extracted from PBMCs. Libraries of TCR beta came from iRepertoire HTBI primers plus Arm-PCR of CDR3 regions. TCRdb re-called the multiplex PCR reads with MiXCR, one entry per CDR3 protein. Found here are about 310,000 distinct CDR3 sequences, under 25% of them singletons; the top ten hold 45% to 70%. Sequences were derived from peripheral blood mononuclear cells (PBMCs), sampled when the disease was refractory, from a patient treated with antithyroid drugs. Source of these receptors: a female donor with Graves disease.

This chain links TRBV30 with TRBJ2-1; 9 positions match TRBD2. The CDR3 runs 20 residues. The trim removed 0 bases at V and 9 bases at J, leaving 24 bases unmatched. Germline loops: CDR1 GTSNPN, CDR2 SVGIG (reference sequence). This CDR3 reads CAWSVFRGSVAGVRDSEQFF. DNA of the CDR3: TGTGCCTGGAGTGTATTTAGAGGGTCGGTAGCGGGAGTGCGGGATTCTGAGCAGTTCTTC.

This clonotype has more than one count but fewer than ten. The genes are TRBV5-1 and TRBJ1-1; D gene ambiguous. The CDR3 has 13 amino acids. The germline V gene encodes CDR1 SGHRS and CDR2 YFSETQ. Trimming shortened V by 0 bases and J by 7 bases, and 10 bases separated the two germline ends. The CDR3 DNA is TGCGCCAGCAGCTTGGAAGGCTGGGGTGAAGCTTTCTTT. It codes for CASSLEGWGEAFF.

The chain joins TRBV29-1 to TRBJ2-3; D perhaps matches TRBD2 (6 bases). In germline, CDR1 is SQVTM, CDR2 ANQGSEA. CDR3 length: 13 amino acids. V lost 7 bases, J lost 0 bases, and 11 bases lay in between. For the CDR3, the DNA is TGCAGCGGATTAGCGGCTAGCACAGATACGCAGTATTTT. It translates to CSGLAASTDTQYF.

This clonotype was counted only a few times. V and J are TRBV28 and TRBJ2-2; D is undetermined. Germline CDR1 and CDR2: MDHEN and SYDVKM. CDR3 size: 13 residues. Trimming left V 11 bases short and J 1 base short, with 11 bases between. The CDR3: CAYATGNTGELFF. In DNA form, the CDR3 reads TGTGCCTACGCGACGGGGAACACCGGGGAGCTGTTTTTT.

This chain links TRBV7-9 with TRBJ2-5; the match to TRBD2 covers 9 bases. V shed 3 bases and J 4 bases; nucleotides not matched to a gene: 6. CDR1 is SEHNR, CDR2 FQNEAQ, per germline (reference sequence). This CDR3 spans 15 amino acids. The CDR3 spells CASSLREGQGETQYF. CDR3 sequence (DNA): TGTGCCAGCAGCTTGCGGGAGGGCCAAGGAGAGACCCAGTACTTC. Full variable domain (outside the CDR3, taken from reference TRBV7-9 and TRBJ2-5): DTGVSQNPRHKITKRGQNVTFRCDPISEHNRLYWYRQTLGQGPEFLTYFQNEAQLEKSRLLSDRFSAERPKGSFSTLEIQRTEQGDSAMYLCASSLREGQGETQYFGPGTRLLVL.

J is TRBJ2-1 and V is TRBV9, with 7 bases that match TRBD2. The CDR3 runs to 14 residues. Germline V gene data show CDR1 as SGDLS and CDR2 as YYNGEE. The ends lost 3 bases at V and 7 bases at J; junction bases unmatched: 7. The CDR3 loop reads CASSAQVGGNEQFF. The DNA of the CDR3 is TGTGCCAGCAGCGCCCAGGTCGGGGGGAATGAGCAGTTCTTC.

This clonotype has a count of ten or more. The genes are TRBV28 and TRBJ2-7; D might be TRBD1 (5 bases). CDR3 length: 14 residues. Trimming removed 0 bases from V and 4 bases from J, with 10 bases in between. Germline V gene sequence: CDR1 MDHEN, CDR2 SYDVKM. The DNA of the CDR3 is TGTGCCAGCAGTTTATGGGACAAGGGTTACGAGCAGTACTTC. Translating it yields CASSLWDKGYEQYF.

This chain uses TRBV2 with TRBJ1-6; a possible D gene is TRBD1 (5 bases). CDR1 and CDR2 (germline): SNHLY, FYNNEI. Trimming pared 7 bases from V and 9 bases from J, leaving 19 bases between. This CDR3 comprises 15 residues. The CDR3 DNA follows: TGTGCCAGCACTCTTCTTATGAGGGACCGTTCACCCCTCCACTTT. Its protein product is CASTLLMRDRSPLHF. Complete variable domain (other parts from reference TRBV2 and TRBJ1-6): EPEVTQTPSHQVTQMGQEVILRCVPISNHLYFYWYRQILGQKVEFLVSFYNNEISEKSEIFDDQFSVERPDGSNFTLKIRSTKLEDSAMYFCASTLLMRDRSPLHFGNGTRLTVT.

This clonotype was seen many times. The CDR3 loop reads CASTTGTSVGWETQYF. CDR3 nucleotides: TGTGCCAGCACCACAGGGACTAGCGTTGGCTGGGAGACCCAGTACTTC. This chain uses TRBV7-9 with TRBJ2-5, with 10 positions matching TRBD2. V lost 7 bases and J lost 5; bases outside the gene matches: 13. Germline V gene data show CDR1 as SEHNR and CDR2 as FQNEAQ (reference sequence). CDR3 length: 16 residues.

This clonotype was observed at least ten times. The chain recombines TRBV27 with TRBJ2-7, with 7 bases that match TRBD1. V lost 3 bases and J lost 5; bases outside the gene matches: 1. Germline CDR1 reads MNHEY; CDR2 reads SMNVEV (reference sequence). This CDR3 is 12 amino acids long. This CDR3 is CASSFTGDEQYF. For the CDR3, the DNA is TGTGCCAGCAGTTTCACAGGGGACGAGCAGTACTTC.

V is TRBV30 and J is TRBJ1-1; the D is unclear. The CDR3 runs 15 residues. Germline lookup yields CDR1 GTSNPN and CDR2 SVGIG (reference sequence). Trimming shortened V by 4 bases and J by 2 bases, and 17 bases separated the two germline ends. The CDR3 reads CAWKPRLAVNTEAFF. The CDR3 region has the DNA TGTGCCTGGAAGCCCCGCCTCGCGGTTAACACTGAAGCTTTCTTT.

This clonotype was counted at least ten times. V usage is TRBV11-2 and J usage is TRBJ2-5; the D is unclear. This CDR3 comprises 13 residues. CDR1 SGHAT and CDR2 FQNNGV come from the germline V gene. Trimming pared 3 bases from V and 14 bases from J, leaving 19 bases between. This CDR3 reads CASSFVNSPLSYF. The DNA of the CDR3 is TGTGCCAGCAGCTTCGTCAATTCCCCATTATCCTACTTC.

This clonotype was detected only a few times. V is TRBV28 and J is TRBJ2-3, with 8 positions matching TRBD1. CDR1 and CDR2 (germline): MDHEN, SYDVKM. The CDR3 consists of 16 residues. Trimming cost V 7 bases and J 6 bases; bases outside gene matches: 15. The chain's CDR3 is CASKPQGALSQDTQYF. CDR3 bases: TGTGCCAGCAAACCCCAGGGGGCGCTCTCTCAGGATACGCAGTATTTT.

This chain links TRBV3-1 with TRBJ2-7, with 9 bases that match TRBD1. The CDR3 extends over 15 amino acids. CDR1 and CDR2 (germline): LGHDT, YNNKEL (reference sequence). Trimming cost V 2 bases and J 3 bases; bases outside gene matches: 5. CDR3 region: CASSQTLGQGYEQYF. CDR3 coding DNA: TGTGCCAGCAGCCAAACCCTGGGACAGGGCTACGAGCAGTACTTC.

In this sample, this clonotype turned up a few times. This rearrangement joins TRBV6-1 to TRBJ2-7; the match to TRBD2 covers 12 bases. This CDR3 contains 16 residues. Trimming took 10 bases from V and 1 from J; bases not matched to a gene: 11. Germline V gives CDR1 MNHNS, CDR2 SASEGT. CDR3 sequence reads: CATTFAGTSGSYEQYF. The CDR3, as DNA: TGTGCCACTACCTTTGCCGGGACTAGCGGGTCCTACGAGCAGTACTTC.